This T cell receptor (beta chain) was recorded in a study of blood T cell repertoires in COVID-19. In the study overall: Acute and convalescent COVID-19 samples came from the United States, Italy and Spain. The analysed material was cDNA or gDNA that came from T cells, B-cell-depleted T cells, or PBMCs.

Original processing methods: Cell counts per sample came from amplifying reference gene primers. The method was immunoSEQ multiplex PCR; TCRdb's version includes in-frame clones alone and lacks a portion of them. D and trimming come from the DNA, and the V and J calls and clone size come from that table. The profile shows approximately 270,000 clones, 80% to 90% of them singletons. Donors were grouped by their self-reported clinical history. Looked up from germline, CDR1 is KGHSH and CDR2 is LQKENI. The CDR3 is made up of 15 amino acids. V gave up 9 bases and J gave up 1 base, with 15 bases separating them.

V is TRBV18 and J is TRBJ2-2; D is perhaps TRBD1 (6 bases). Sequencing used PBMCs or T cells enriched from blood (not recorded which). This clonotype was obtained from a woman between 25 and 40 years old with acute COVID-19. This CDR3 is CASDPGQENTGELFF. DNA for the CDR3: TGTGCCAGTGACCCGGGACAAGAGAACACCGGGGAGCTGTTTTTT. Using reference TRBV18 and TRBJ2-2 for the parts outside the CDR3, the full variable domain is NAGVMQNPRHLVRRRGQEARLRCSPMKGHSHVYWYRQLPEEGLKFMVYLQKENIIDESGMPKERFSAEFPKEGPSILRIQQVVRGDSAAYFCASDPGQENTGELFFGEGSRLTVL.